This T cell receptor (beta chain) was sequenced for a study of identical twins. The study's findings and limits: Diverse VJ usage suggested most zero-insertion clonotypes were not invariant T cells. Fewer insertions characterized abundant cord blood beta clonotypes, whereas memory repertoires showed none. Cross-sectional statistics underpinned the conclusions; the same donors were not followed.

The CDR3 totals 16 residues. Trimming removed 2 bases from V and 2 bases from J; junction bases left unmatched: 6. The V gene's germline CDR1 is DFQATT and CDR2 SNEGSKA (reference sequence). Only a few counts were recorded for this clonotype. Its antigen remains unknown. TCRdb reanalysed the 5' RACE reads using MiXCR and keeps one entry per CDR3 protein. Among roughly 200,000 distinct CDR3 sequences, around 8.1% were seen once, and the ten largest hold less than 2%. Another study also made use of these data, one on yellow fever vaccine responses in identical twins. That investigation notes: Reportedly, the response of twins' T cells to the vaccine seemed partly convergent, partly personalized.

The TCR sequence derives from a woman aged 18-29 years in good health. The genes are TRBV20-1 and TRBJ2-2, with 9 bases fitting TRBD1. The material sequenced was memory (CD45RO+) T cells sorted from blood. The CDR3 reads CSARPMGQGNTGELFF. The CDR3 DNA sequence: TGCAGTGCTAGACCCATGGGACAGGGTAACACCGGGGAGCTGTTTTTT.